This T cell receptor beta chain was sequenced during a study of sequential checkpoint blockade in melanoma. Study details: After both sequences, patients received maintenance nivolumab.

The method was immunoSEQ multiplex PCR; TCRdb's version includes in-frame clones alone and lacks a portion of them. The table shows some 9,300 clones, with over 60% occurring only once. Treatment: randomized to nivolumab then ipilimumab (arm A) or the reverse (arm B). No patient had prior DNA-damaging chemotherapy. This CDR3 is built from 13 residues. Germline lookup yields CDR1 SQVTM and CDR2 ANQGSEA. The specimen comprised CD8+ T cells sorted from blood (inferred from file names), sampled from a patient given nivolumab and ipilimumab in sequence. The clonotype was recovered from a human donor with melanoma. The chain has TRBV29-1 and TRBJ2-1, with 10 bases aligning to TRBD2. The CDR3: CRATSGVMDEQFF. The CDR3 nucleotides are TGCAGAGCTACTAGCGGGGTAATGGATGAGCAGTTCTTC.